Included here is one T cell receptor beta chain sequence, with context. The Seattle patients, enrolled during active infection, were followed longitudinally. These data are taken from a study of blood T cell repertoires in COVID-19. About the study: Samples came from the United States, Italy and Spain, spanning acute and convalescent COVID-19. PBMCs, B-cell-depleted T cells, or T cells were the source of the cDNA or gDNA that made up the material.

In germline, CDR1 is SGHDT, CDR2 YYEEEE. The V and J ends lost 0 bases and 6 bases, in that order; junction bases with no gene match: 6. The CDR3 runs 15 residues. Original analysis: Scientists estimated how many nucleated cells there were by amplifying reference gene primers. Measured with immunoSEQ multiplex PCR; TCRdb has only the in-frame clones, and not every one. The V and J calls and the clone size are those of that table, but D and trimming were determined from the DNA. The sample has around 440,000 clones; approximately 88% are singletons. The source material was peripheral blood. This sequence joins TRBV5-6 and TRBJ2-1; TRBD1 matches 7 bases. This receptor was taken from a woman aged 45-65 years with COVID-19, enrolled during active disease. The CDR3 DNA follows: TGTGCCAGCAGCTTGGAGACAGGGAATGGCAATGAGCAGTTCTTC. Encoded protein: CASSLETGNGNEQFF. The entire variable domain, with the rest obtained from reference TRBV5-6 and TRBJ2-1, is as follows: DAGVTQSPTHLIKTRGQQVTLRCSPKSGHDTVSWYQQALGQGPQFIFQYYEEEERQRGNFPDRFSGHQFPNYSSELNVNALLLGDSALYLCASSLETGNGNEQFFGPGTRLTVL.